The 27 T cell receptor beta chains below come from one sample, sequenced in a study of CD8 T cells in Susac syndrome. RNA in amounts of roughly 0.45 to 1 ug was reverse transcribed with random hexamers. TCRdb itself ran the immunoSEQ multiplex PCR reads through MiXCR, one entry per CDR3 protein. There are 70,000 or so distinct CDR3 sequences in the sample; approximately 95% occur only once, and roughly 0.24% lies in the top ten. Sequences were obtained from CD8+ T cells from PBMCs. These receptors originate from a human donor in good health.

This chain joins TRBV7-6 and TRBJ2-1, with D tentatively TRBD2 (6 bases). Germline V CDR1 and CDR2: SGHVS, FNYEAQ. Trimming pared 5 bases from V and 9 bases from J, leaving 14 bases between. This CDR3 region has 13 residues. The CDR3 reads CASSQNARGEQFF. In DNA, the CDR3 is TGTGCCAGCAGCCAAAACGCGCGGGGTGAGCAGTTCTTC.

This clonotype has only one observation. This chain joins TRBV29-1 and TRBJ1-2, with 8 bases fitting TRBD1. From germline, CDR1 is SQVTM and CDR2 ANQGSEA. CDR3 length: 13 residues. After removal of 7 bases from V and 8 bases from J, the junction contained 12 bases not matched to a gene. CDR3 in amino acids: CSAQDREFEGYTF. In DNA, the CDR3 is TGCAGCGCCCAGGACAGGGAGTTTGAGGGCTACACCTTC. The full variable domain, in which reference TRBV29-1 and TRBJ1-2 provide the parts outside the CDR3, is SAVISQKPSRDICQRGTSLTIQCQVDSQVTMMFWYRQQPGQSLTLIATANQGSEATYESGFVIDKFPISRPNLTFSTLTVSNMSPEDSSIYLCSAQDREFEGYTFGSGTRLTVV.

V and J are TRBV29-1 and TRBJ2-5; either TRBD1 or TRBD2 may supply D (6 bases each). CDR1 and CDR2 (germline): SQVTM, ANQGSEA. V was clipped by 3 bases and J by 1 base, with 18 bases between them. The CDR3 contains 16 residues. The CDR3 here is CSVDALLGGPQETQYF. In DNA form, the CDR3 reads TGCAGCGTTGATGCACTCCTGGGGGGCCCCCAAGAGACCCAGTACTTC.

The genes are TRBV9 and TRBJ1-1, with no clear D. Germline V gene data show CDR1 as SGDLS and CDR2 as YYNGEE. The germline V and J ends were trimmed by 2 bases and 5 bases, with 16 bases remaining between them. The length of the CDR3 is 15 residues. The CDR3 DNA reads TGTGCCAGCAGCGTCATCGATACCGGTGGGACTGAAGCTTTCTTT. Its protein product is CASSVIDTGGTEAFF.

The chain uses TRBV19 and TRBJ1-1; tentatively, D is TRBD1 (6 bases). The germline V and J ends were trimmed by 3 bases and 5 bases, with 10 bases remaining between them. Germline CDR1 is LNHDA and CDR2 is SQIVND (reference sequence). This CDR3 spans 13 amino acids. The CDR3 is CASSMGAPTEAFF. CDR3 bases: TGTGCCAGTAGTATGGGGGCGCCGACTGAAGCTTTCTTT. Variable domain in full (rest from reference TRBV19 and TRBJ1-1): DGGITQSPKYLFRKEGQNVTLSCEQNLNHDAMYWYRQDPGQGLRLIYYSQIVNDFQKGDIAEGYSVSREKKESFPLTVTSAQKNPTAFYLCASSMGAPTEAFFGQGTRLTVV.

This chain joins TRBV27 and TRBJ1-1; TRBD1 is a possible D gene (5 bases). Germline loops: CDR1 MNHEY, CDR2 SMNVEV (reference sequence). The germline V and J ends were trimmed by 6 bases and 1 base, with 15 bases remaining between them. The CDR3 has 15 residues. This chain's CDR3 is CASRLDRGGNTEAFF. The CDR3 DNA sequence: TGTGCCAGCAGGCTAGACCGGGGCGGGAACACTGAAGCTTTCTTT.

The rearrangement links TRBV28 to TRBJ2-7; D is possibly TRBD1 or TRBD2 (5 bases each). CDR1 and CDR2 from the germline V gene are MDHEN and SYDVKM. The CDR3 has 15 residues. V lost 4 bases, J lost 3 bases, and 16 bases lay in between. CDR3 in amino acids: CASSSRRGDYYEQYF. Written as DNA, the CDR3 is TGTGCCAGCAGTTCCCGGAGAGGGGATTACTACGAGCAGTACTTC.

This clonotype was observed once. The CDR3 DNA is TGTGCCAGCCTTCGGCGGGGAAGCACAGATACGCAGTATTTT. This gives the protein CASLRRGSTDTQYF. The genes are TRBV28 and TRBJ2-3; D is perhaps TRBD2 (6 bases). This CDR3 region has 14 residues. Germline V gene data show CDR1 as MDHEN and CDR2 as SYDVKM. Trimming left V 8 bases short and J 0 bases short, with 12 bases between.

V usage is TRBV7-8 and J usage is TRBJ2-1; weak D call: TRBD1 (5 bases). The CDR3 covers 15 residues. Trimming took 3 bases from V and 0 from J, leaving 9 bases between them. CDR1 is SGHVS and CDR2 is FQNEAQ in the germline V gene. This CDR3 is CASSFREYSYNEQFF. The CDR3 DNA is TGTGCCAGCAGCTTCAGGGAATACTCCTACAATGAGCAGTTCTTC.

For the CDR3, the DNA is TGTGCCTGGAGTGTCGGGACAGGGGACGAGCAGTACTTC. Protein sequence: CAWSVGTGDEQYF. This chain links TRBV30 with TRBJ2-7; 10 positions match TRBD1. Per germline, CDR1 GTSNPN and CDR2 SVGIG (reference sequence). J was trimmed by 5 bases and V by 0 bases; bases with no gene match: 1. The CDR3 spans 13 residues.

The chain has TRBV7-2 and TRBJ2-5, with D possibly TRBD1 on 5 matching bases. In germline, CDR1 is SGHTA, CDR2 FQGNSA. This CDR3 spans 13 amino acids. The ends were cut back, 4 bases at V and 3 bases at J, with 9 bases in the middle. CDR3 residues: CASSYGAEETQYF. The CDR3 nucleotides read TGTGCCAGCAGCTATGGGGCCGAAGAGACCCAGTACTTC.

The chain joins TRBV6-5 to TRBJ2-4, with TRBD1 matching over 7 bases. V lost 6 bases, J lost 1 base, and 3 bases stayed unmatched. The V gene's germline CDR1 is MNHEY and CDR2 SVGAGI. The CDR3 is 14 amino acids. CDR3 region: CASSTGDAKNIQYF. The CDR3 bases are TGTGCCAGCAGCACAGGGGACGCCAAAAACATTCAGTACTTC.

CDR3 in DNA: TGTGCCAGCAGTAGCCTACAGGGGGCTTACGAAGAGACCCAGTACTTC. Amino acid sequence: CASSSLQGAYEETQYF. The chain combines TRBV27 with TRBJ2-5; 9 positions agree with TRBD1. Per the germline V gene, CDR1 is MNHEY and CDR2 is SMNVEV (reference sequence). V was pared by 5 bases and J by 3 bases, with 10 bases of the junction left unmatched. This CDR3 is 16 amino acids long.

The gene calls are TRBV4-3 and TRBJ2-2; D ambiguous. Deletions cut 0 bases from V and 1 base from J, with 9 bases between. Germline-derived CDR1 and CDR2 are LGHNA and YSLEER. The CDR3 runs to 16 residues. CDR3 coding DNA: TGCGCCAGCAGCCAAGATTCCGACAAGAACACCGGGGAGCTGTTTTTT. Translation: CASSQDSDKNTGELFF.

The CDR3 region has the DNA TGCAGCGTTGAATGGCGGGGGAACCTCCAAGAGACCCAGTACTTC. Translation: CSVEWRGNLQETQYF. The chain has TRBV29-1 and TRBJ2-5; 7 bases map to TRBD2. The J segment lost 1 base and the V segment lost 2 bases, leaving 7 bases of the junction unmatched. This CDR3 has 15 residues. The germline V gene has CDR1 SQVTM and CDR2 ANQGSEA.

The genes are TRBV7-9 and TRBJ2-1; TRBD1 aligns across 9 bases. The CDR3 spans 15 residues. Trimming removed 4 bases from V and 3 bases from J; junction bases left unmatched: 4. Germline V gene data show CDR1 as SEHNR and CDR2 as FQNEAQ (reference sequence). The CDR3 loop reads CASSSKGQGYNEQFF. The CDR3 DNA sequence: TGTGCCAGCAGCTCAAAGGGACAGGGCTACAATGAGCAGTTCTTC.

The chain recombines TRBV7-9 with TRBJ1-4; possible D gene TRBD1, 6 bases. Trimming stripped 7 bases from V and 7 bases from J, with 16 bases between. The CDR3 is made up of 14 amino acids. Germline values: CDR1 SEHNR, CDR2 FQNEAQ (reference sequence). In nucleotides, the CDR3 is TGTGCCAGCACCAACTCAGGGGTCGGTGAAAAACTGTTTTTT. It specifies CASTNSGVGEKLFF.

This chain uses TRBV19 with TRBJ2-7; 12 bases are shared with TRBD2. The V segment lost 5 bases and the J segment 2 bases; nucleotides outside the gene matches: 4. The CDR3 has 15 residues. The V gene's germline CDR1 is LNHDA and CDR2 SQIVND (reference sequence). The CDR3 loop reads CASSATSGGTYEQYF. The CDR3 DNA sequence: TGTGCCAGTAGTGCGACTAGCGGGGGAACCTACGAGCAGTACTTC.

This clonotype was recorded only once. This chain uses TRBV4-1 with TRBJ2-2; no definite D call. This CDR3 has 16 amino acids. V lost 4 bases and J lost 1, with 13 bases in between. CDR1 is MGHRA, CDR2 YSYEKL, per germline. CDR3 coding DNA: TGCGCCAGCAGCCCCTTACGGAACGAGAACACCGGGGAGCTGTTTTTT. Translation gives CASSPLRNENTGELFF.

The gene calls are TRBV28 and TRBJ2-5, with 9 bases lining up with TRBD1. The CDR3 is made up of 18 amino acids. V lost 3 bases to trimming and J lost 2 bases; unmatched junction nucleotides: 13. Germline V gene data show CDR1 as MDHEN and CDR2 as SYDVKM. This chain's CDR3 is CASSLPYRRTGVQETQYF. CDR3 bases: TGTGCCAGCAGTTTGCCCTACCGTCGGACAGGGGTTCAAGAGACCCAGTACTTC.

The chain employs TRBV7-9 and TRBJ1-1; 7 nucleotides match TRBD1. CDR3 length: 15 amino acids. V lost 5 bases, J lost 2 bases, and 8 bases stayed unmatched. Germline V gene sequence: CDR1 SEHNR, CDR2 FQNEAQ (reference sequence). The CDR3 nucleotides read TGTGCCAGCAGCCAAATGACAGGGAAAAACACTGAAGCTTTCTTT. Its translation is CASSQMTGKNTEAFF.

V usage is TRBV19 and J usage is TRBJ1-1; 7 bases fit TRBD1. The length of the CDR3 is 14 residues. The junction had 8 bases not matched to a gene; V was cut back by 9 bases and J by 1 base. Germline CDR1 reads LNHDA; CDR2 reads SQIVND (reference sequence). The chain's CDR3 is CARKTGERNTEAFF. CDR3 sequence (DNA): TGTGCCAGGAAAACAGGGGAAAGGAACACTGAAGCTTTCTTT.

The CDR3 here is CATRAGAEAFF. CDR3 DNA: TGTGCCACCCGGGCGGGGGCTGAAGCTTTCTTT. V usage is TRBV2 and J usage is TRBJ1-1; D is possibly TRBD1 (5 bases). CDR3 length: 11 amino acids. CDR1 is SNHLY and CDR2 is FYNNEI in the germline V gene. Trimming pared 10 bases from V and 6 bases from J, leaving 12 bases between. The full variable domain, in which reference TRBV2 and TRBJ1-1 provide the parts outside the CDR3, is EPEVTQTPSHQVTQMGQEVILRCVPISNHLYFYWYRQILGQKVEFLVSFYNNEISEKSEIFDDQFSVERPDGSNFTLKIRSTKLEDSAMYFCATRAGAEAFFGQGTRLTVV.

The chain employs TRBV5-4 and TRBJ1-2; a weak D match, TRBD1 (5 bases). Trimming took 6 bases from V and 8 from J, leaving 17 bases between them. The CDR3 loop spans 13 amino acids. CDR1 is SGHNT and CDR2 is YYREEE in the germline V gene (reference sequence). The CDR3 region is CASIMGGGGGYTF. Here the CDR3 DNA reads TGTGCCAGCATTATGGGCGGGGGAGGAGGCTACACCTTC.

The CDR3 reads CSVEEMTGQQETQYF. CDR3 DNA sequence: TGCAGCGTTGAAGAGATGACGGGACAGCAAGAGACCCAGTACTTC. The chain links TRBV29-1 to TRBJ2-5; 7 nucleotides align to TRBD1. V gave up 0 bases and J gave up 2 bases; unmatched junction bases: 6. Germline V CDR1 and CDR2: SQVTM, ANQGSEA. The CDR3 runs to 15 residues.

The CDR3 reads CASSLARGPTDTQYF. CDR3 nucleotides: TGCGCCAGCAGCTTGGCTCGGGGACCGACTGATACGCAGTATTTT. The chain has TRBV5-1 and TRBJ2-3; D may match TRBD1 or TRBD2 (5 bases each). CDR1 SGHRS and CDR2 YFSETQ come from the germline V gene. The V gene lost 0 bases and the J gene lost 6 bases, with 14 bases spanning the gap. The length of the CDR3 is 15 residues.

The V and J genes are TRBV7-9 and TRBJ2-5, with D possibly TRBD2 on 6 matching bases. This CDR3 has 16 amino acids. The germline gives CDR1 SEHNR, CDR2 FQNEAQ (reference sequence). V was clipped by 3 bases and J by 5 bases, with 19 bases between them. CDR3 DNA: TGTGCCAGCAGCTTCGGGGGACGTCCGGCCAGGGAGACCCAGTACTTC. It specifies CASSFGGRPARETQYF.